A single sample gave rise to the 26 T cell receptor beta chains below, sequenced in a study of PD-1 blockade in classical Hodgkin lymphoma. All the patients suffered relapse after autologous stem cell transplantation, and brentuximab vedotin exposure differed. Measured with immunoSEQ multiplex PCR; TCRdb has only the in-frame clones, and not every one. The table has approximately 51,000 clones, over 60% seen once. The input for sequencing was peripheral blood mononuclear cells (PBMCs), taken before the second cycle of nivolumab. Source of these receptors: a human donor with classical Hodgkin lymphoma.

The chain uses TRBV6-6 and TRBJ2-1, with TRBD1 as a possible D gene (5 bases). This CDR3 has 15 amino acids. CDR1 and CDR2 (germline): MNHNY, SVGAGI (reference sequence). V was trimmed by 0 bases and J by 5 bases, leaving 11 bases between them. The CDR3 bases are TGTGCCAGCAGTTACTCAAGGGGCCAGGACAATGAGCAGTTCTTC. Translating gives CASSYSRGQDNEQFF.

V usage is TRBV4-2 and J usage is TRBJ1-4; no clear D gene. With 2 bases removed from V and 5 bases from J, the gap between germline ends came to 3 bases. The CDR3 totals 12 residues. Germline V gives CDR1 LGHNA, CDR2 YNFKEQ. The CDR3, as DNA: TGTGCCAGCAGCCAAATAAATGAAAAACTGTTTTTT. Translating it yields CASSQINEKLFF.

In its sample, this clone was seen a few times. The sample contains more than one DNA sequence encoding this CDR3. The rearrangement joins TRBV6-6 to TRBJ1-1, with D maybe TRBD1 (5 bases). The CDR3 is 13 amino acids. Germline values: CDR1 MNHNY, CDR2 SVGAGI (reference sequence). V dropped 3 bases and J dropped 1 base, with 6 bases sitting between them. The CDR3 region has the DNA TGTGCCAGCAGTTATGGGGGGAACACTGAAGCTTTCTTT. Its protein product is CASSYGGNTEAFF.

The J gene is TRBJ2-1, the V gene TRBV6-1; 11 bases are a match to TRBD1. The CDR3 contains 15 residues. CDR1 MNHNS and CDR2 SASEGT come from the germline V gene. Trimming removed 6 bases from V and 0 bases from J; junction bases left unmatched: 1. This chain's CDR3 is CASRDRGLSYNEQFF. CDR3 DNA: TGTGCCAGCAGGGACAGGGGGCTCTCCTACAATGAGCAGTTCTTC.

The chain recombines TRBV7-9 with TRBJ1-1; the D gene is possibly TRBD1 (5 bases). Deletions cut 11 bases from V and 10 bases from J, with 23 bases between. The germline gives CDR1 SEHNR, CDR2 FQNEAQ (reference sequence). This CDR3 comprises 13 residues. For the CDR3, the DNA is TGTGCCTTCCGTTTCGAGGGGAGGGTAGGAGCTTTCTTT. It translates to CAFRFEGRVGAFF.

The chain carries TRBV4-1 and TRBJ2-3; perhaps TRBD2 as D (6 bases). This CDR3 region has 14 residues. V lost 2 bases and J 5 bases, leaving 11 bases between the germline ends. Germline CDR1 reads MGHRA; CDR2 reads YSYEKL. CDR3 nucleotides: TGCGCCAGCAGCCAACGGGAGAATGAAGATACGCAGTATTTT. Protein sequence: CASSQRENEDTQYF.

The gene calls are TRBV27 and TRBJ2-7; 7 bases agree with TRBD1. V trimming: 10 bases; J trimming: 2 bases; junction bases outside the gene matches: 5. The CDR3 totals 12 residues. Germline V gives CDR1 MNHEY, CDR2 SMNVEV (reference sequence). CDR3 nucleotide sequence: TGTGCCACCATAGACAGGGCCTACGAGCAGTACTTC. Its protein product is CATIDRAYEQYF.

The chain has TRBV7-2 and TRBJ2-7; a possible D gene is TRBD2 (5 bases). Germline CDR1 SGHTA, CDR2 FQGNSA. V gave up 4 bases and J gave up 3 bases, with 13 bases separating them. This CDR3 is 14 amino acids long. CDR3 sequence (DNA): TGTGCCAGCAGCTGGGTGGGCCGGGACTACGAGCAGTACTTC. Amino acid sequence: CASSWVGRDYEQYF.

The chain is built from TRBV5-8 and TRBJ1-2; D is perhaps TRBD1 (5 bases). Trimming cost V 0 bases and J 8 bases, with 11 bases left between them. Germline values: CDR1 SGHTS, CDR2 YDEGEE. The CDR3 runs to 13 residues. CDR3 residues: CASSLVAGRGYTF. CDR3 nucleotides: TGTGCCAGCAGCTTGGTGGCAGGGCGAGGCTACACCTTC.

This CDR3 reads CASSTSILENSLFLYGYTF. CDR3 in DNA: TGTGCCAGCAGCACTTCAATACTGGAAAACAGTCTTTTCCTCTATGGCTACACCTTC. The genes are TRBV28 and TRBJ1-2; no reliable D call. CDR1 is MDHEN and CDR2 is SYDVKM in the germline V gene. The CDR3 runs 19 residues. The V end lost 6 bases, the J end lost 4 bases, and 30 bases lay between the germline ends.

This clone is a singleton in its sample. The V call is TRBV6-5, the J call TRBJ1-3; TRBD1 agrees at 10 bases. V gave up 0 bases and J gave up 4 bases; unmatched junction bases: 0. Germline V lookup: CDR1 MNHEY, CDR2 SVGAGI. The CDR3 runs 15 residues. In nucleotides, the CDR3 is TGTGCCAGCAGTTACTCGGGACAGGGGGGAAACACCATATATTTT. This translates into CASSYSGQGGNTIYF.

The J gene is TRBJ2-6, the V gene TRBV27, with D tentatively TRBD2 (6 bases). The CDR3 consists of 15 residues. Trimming left V 2 bases short and J 2 bases short, with 7 bases between. CDR1 MNHEY and CDR2 SMNVEV come from the germline V gene (reference sequence). CDR3 in amino acids: CASSLRRAGANVLTF. The CDR3 nucleotides read TGTGCCAGCAGTTTAAGGAGGGCTGGGGCCAACGTCCTGACTTTC.

The chain recombines TRBV7-8 with TRBJ1-1; D gene uncertain. From germline, CDR1 is SGHVS and CDR2 FQNEAQ. The CDR3 is 13 residues long. V was clipped by 6 bases and J by 2 bases, with 10 bases between them. The CDR3 here is CASRPKGNTEAFF. The CDR3, as DNA: TGTGCCAGCAGACCCAAGGGTAACACTGAAGCTTTCTTT.

This chain links TRBV7-3 with TRBJ1-1; D unresolved. Per germline, CDR1 SGHTA and CDR2 FQGTGA. V lost 2 bases to trimming and J lost 8 bases, with 9 bases between them. The CDR3 sequence is 12 residues long. CDR3 residues: CASSLPGLEAFF. The CDR3 region has the DNA TGTGCCAGCAGCTTACCCGGGTTAGAAGCTTTCTTT.

V usage is TRBV28 and J usage is TRBJ1-2, with D unclear. The germline CDR1 and CDR2 sequences are MDHEN and SYDVKM. Between the trimmed V and J ends, which lost 3 bases and 8 bases, there was a span of 10 bases. The length of the CDR3 is 12 residues. The CDR3 reads CASSFFTQGYTF. Written as DNA, the CDR3 is TGTGCCAGCAGTTTTTTCACCCAGGGCTACACCTTC.

This chain connects TRBV19 to TRBJ2-5, with 13 bases fitting TRBD2. The V and J ends lost 5 bases and 5 bases, in that order; junction bases with no gene match: 8. The CDR3 contains 16 residues. Germline V gene data show CDR1 as LNHDA and CDR2 as SQIVND (reference sequence). The CDR3 DNA sequence: TGTGCCAGTAGTCCTGGACTAGCGGGAGTGATGGAGACCCAGTACTTC. Protein product: CASSPGLAGVMETQYF.

The V call is TRBV6-6, the J call TRBJ1-3; the D is unclear. V was clipped by 2 bases and J by 4 bases, with 12 bases between them. This CDR3 is 15 amino acids long. Germline loops: CDR1 MNHNY, CDR2 SVGAGI (reference sequence). In DNA form, the CDR3 reads TGTGCCAGCAGTTACGGGCAGGAGGGAGGAAACACCATATATTTT. As protein: CASSYGQEGGNTIYF.

The chain is built from TRBV19 and TRBJ2-6, with no clear D. Germline CDR1 and CDR2: LNHDA and SQIVND (reference sequence). The CDR3 runs to 14 residues. Trimming removed 8 bases at V and 0 bases at J, with 8 bases between. This CDR3 reads CASHGGSGANVLTF. Here the CDR3 DNA reads TGTGCCAGTCATGGCGGCTCTGGGGCCAACGTCCTGACTTTC.

The V gene is TRBV6-1, the J gene TRBJ1-2, with 7 bases lining up with TRBD1. The CDR3 extends over 13 amino acids. V dropped 4 bases and J dropped 4; count of bases not matched to a gene: 3. CDR1 is MNHNS and CDR2 is SASEGT in the germline V gene. The CDR3 reads CASSAQGGYGYTF. DNA for the CDR3: TGTGCCAGCAGTGCCCAGGGGGGCTATGGCTACACCTTC.

This clone was observed a single time. J is TRBJ1-1 and V is TRBV18, with D possibly being TRBD1 (6 bases). Trimming pared 3 bases from V and 5 bases from J, leaving 16 bases between. Germline-derived CDR1 and CDR2 are KGHSH and LQKENI. The length of the CDR3 is 15 residues. DNA for the CDR3: TGTGCCAGCTCACCGCTCGGGGGCGTGCGAACTGAAGCTTTCTTT. It codes for CASSPLGGVRTEAFF. The full variable domain, completed using reference TRBV18 and TRBJ1-1, is NAGVMQNPRHLVRRRGQEARLRCSPMKGHSHVYWYRQLPEEGLKFMVYLQKENIIDESGMPKERFSAEFPKEGPSILRIQQVVRGDSAAYFCASSPLGGVRTEAFFGQGTRLTVV.

The V call is TRBV7-2, the J call TRBJ2-7; 9 bases are shared with TRBD1. The V segment lost 4 bases and the J segment 2 bases; nucleotides outside the gene matches: 3. CDR1 SGHTA and CDR2 FQGNSA come from the germline V gene. This CDR3 spans 14 amino acids. The CDR3 loop reads CASSSNRGPYEQYF. In nucleotides, the CDR3 is TGTGCCAGCAGCTCGAACAGGGGGCCCTACGAGCAGTACTTC. Based on the CDR3 plus reference TRBV7-2 and TRBJ2-7, the full variable domain is GAGVSQSPSNKVTEKGKDVELRCDPISGHTALYWYRQSLGQGLEFLIYFQGNSAPDKSGLPSDRFSAERTGGSVSTLTIQRTQQEDSAVYLCASSSNRGPYEQYFGPGTRLTVT.

V gene TRBV9 combines with J gene TRBJ2-7, with TRBD2 matching over 8 bases. Germline CDR1 reads SGDLS; CDR2 reads YYNGEE. The V segment lost 4 bases and the J segment 4 bases; nucleotides outside the gene matches: 10. This CDR3 spans 15 amino acids. The CDR3 region is CASSPHSGGGYEQYF. CDR3 bases: TGTGCCAGCAGCCCCCACAGCGGGGGAGGTTACGAGCAGTACTTC. The entire variable domain, with the rest obtained from reference TRBV9 and TRBJ2-7, is as follows: DSGVTQTPKHLITATGQRVTLRCSPRSGDLSVYWYQQSLDQGLQFLIQYYNGEERAKGNILERFSAQQFPDLHSELNLSSLELGDSALYFCASSPHSGGGYEQYFGPGTRLTVT.

The J gene is TRBJ1-4, the V gene TRBV30, with D perhaps matching TRBD1 (6 bases). CDR1 GTSNPN and CDR2 SVGIG come from the germline V gene (reference sequence). CDR3 size: 15 residues. V lost 3 bases and J 3 bases, leaving 14 bases between the germline ends. The CDR3 here is CAWSLGGPANEKLFF. The CDR3, as DNA: TGTGCCTGGAGCCTGGGGGGGCCGGCTAATGAAAAACTGTTTTTT.

This clone has more than one count but fewer than ten. This sequence joins TRBV30 and TRBJ2-1; D gene uncertain. V lost 0 bases and J 9 bases, leaving 6 bases between the germline ends. Germline CDR1 and CDR2: GTSNPN and SVGIG (reference sequence). CDR3 size: 11 residues. The CDR3: CAWSVGPEQFF. For the CDR3, the DNA is TGTGCCTGGAGTGTTGGCCCTGAGCAGTTCTTC.

V gene TRBV5-1 combines with J gene TRBJ2-1, with a weak D call TRBD1 (6 bases). V lost 3 bases and J lost 2, with 12 bases in between. The V gene's germline CDR1 is SGHRS and CDR2 YFSETQ. The CDR3 is 15 residues long. The DNA for the CDR3 is TGCGCCAGCAGCTCGCAGGGGCGCGCCTACAATGAGCAGTTCTTC. The encoded protein is CASSSQGRAYNEQFF.

V usage is TRBV6-5 and J usage is TRBJ2-7; D not certain. The CDR3 spans 13 residues. V was clipped by 8 bases and J by 1 base, with 12 bases between them. CDR1 and CDR2 (germline): MNHEY, SVGAGI. The CDR3 DNA sequence: TGTGCCAGCCACGGACGGGCATCCTACGAGCAGTACTTC. It codes for CASHGRASYEQYF.